Detailed here is one T cell receptor (beta chain). Original data processing: It was from reference gene primer amplification that nucleated cell counts were estimated. TCRdb's table, derived via immunoSEQ multiplex PCR, lists solely in-frame clones and lacks some. V and J calls and clone size are those listed in that table; D and trimming were worked out from the DNA. This table holds some 140,000 clones, about 79% found once. This record comes from a study of blood T cell repertoires in COVID-19. Germline V gene sequence: CDR1 MDHEN, CDR2 SYDVKM. This CDR3 comprises 12 residues. Trimming pared 5 bases from V and 5 bases from J, leaving 10 bases between.

The sequence derives from a woman aged 55-69 years with acute or convalescent COVID-19. The sequencing input was peripheral blood. The rearrangement joins TRBV28 to TRBJ2-7; possible D gene TRBD1, 5 bases. The CDR3: CASSQGWDEQYV. CDR3 in DNA: TGTGCCAGCAGTCAGGGCTGGGACGAGCAGTACGTC.